Detailed here is one T cell receptor beta chain. This sample stems from a study of blood T cell repertoires in COVID-19. Looking at the study overall: Samples came from the United States, Italy and Spain, spanning acute and convalescent COVID-19.

The germline gives CDR1 KGHDR, CDR2 SFDVKD. The CDR3 is 14 amino acids. V lost 7 bases and J lost 3; bases outside the gene matches: 4. Method: immunoSEQ multiplex PCR; TCRdb's copy keeps in-frame clones and lacks some. The data show some 230,000 clones, 86% seen once. Seattle researchers signed up patients amid active infection and tracked them longitudinally. The chain has TRBV24-1 and TRBJ1-2, with 10 bases lining up with TRBD1. Sequencing was performed on peripheral blood. This receptor was taken from a woman aged 50 to 60 with COVID-19, enrolled during active disease. CDR3 nucleotide sequence: TGTGCCACCAGCCATGGGACAGGGGACTATGGCTACACCTTC. It encodes CATSHGTGDYGYTF.